Shown below are 6 T cell receptor beta chains from a single sample sequenced in a study of post-analysis software for immune sequencing data. Study conclusions and caveats: About 5 TRBV segments were significantly more frequent in patients than in controls. TRBV5-6, TRBV5-1 and TRBV20-1 were among these segments.

cDNA libraries for TCR beta contained unique molecular identifiers. MiXCR, applied by TCRdb to the PCR reads, yields one record per CDR3 protein. The repertoire consists of 250,000 to 300,000 distinct CDR3 sequences, with roughly a third occurring once and the leading ten covering less than 6%. Antigens of these TCRs are unknown. What was sequenced was blood. These receptors all come from a girl aged 5 to 17 with multiple sclerosis.

In this sample, this clonotype turned up many times. The chain links TRBV28 to TRBJ2-1; 11 bases agree with TRBD2. The CDR3 extends over 14 amino acids. Germline V gene sequence: CDR1 MDHEN, CDR2 SYDVKM. Trimming cost V 6 bases and J 5 bases; bases outside gene matches: 3. CDR3 in amino acids: CASRGTSGHNEQFF. The CDR3 DNA is TGTGCCAGCAGGGGGACTAGCGGCCACAATGAGCAGTTCTTC.

This clonotype was counted only a few times. The chain employs TRBV5-1 and TRBJ1-1; 7 bases align to TRBD1. The CDR3 is made up of 14 amino acids. Germline loops: CDR1 SGHRS, CDR2 YFSETQ. V dropped 2 bases and J dropped 1; count of bases not matched to a gene: 2. In DNA, the CDR3 is TGCGCCAGCAGCTTAAGACAGGGGAACACTGAAGCTTTCTTT. Translated: CASSLRQGNTEAFF.

This clonotype has a count of ten or more. CDR3 residues: CSARGKDGYTF. For the CDR3, the DNA is TGCAGTGCCAGGGGAAAGGATGGCTACACCTTC. The chain uses TRBV20-1 and TRBJ1-2, with D possibly matching TRBD1 (6 bases). CDR1 and CDR2 (germline): DFQATT, SNEGSKA (reference sequence). Trimming shortened V by 6 bases and J by 6 bases, and 11 bases separated the two germline ends. There are 11 residues in the CDR3.

As concerns this clonotype: The junction and the germline gene differ at one end; a read error may be behind it. The J gene is TRBJ2-5, the V gene TRBV20-1, with 7 positions matching TRBD2. The better agreement between TRBJ2-7 and the DNA end casts doubt on the J call. This CDR3 has 12 amino acids. Germline-derived CDR1 and CDR2 are DFQATT and SNEGSKA (reference sequence). CDR3 sequence reads: CRARAGTTEQYF. CDR3 nucleotide sequence: TGCAGGGCTAGAGCCGGGACTACCGAGCAGTACTTC.

This clonotype has a single count. The rearrangement uses TRBV28 and TRBJ1-2; 7 bases are a match to TRBD1. Germline V gene sequence: CDR1 MDHEN, CDR2 SYDVKM. Unmatched junction bases numbered 11, after V lost 5 bases and J lost 8 bases. The CDR3 is 14 residues long. Here the CDR3 reads CASSLGGVVRGYTF. Written as DNA, the CDR3 is TGTGCCAGCAGTCTAGGGGGCGTCGTTCGAGGCTACACCTTC.

This clonotype was detected ten times or more. The V and J genes are TRBV20-1 and TRBJ2-4; D unresolved. Looked up from germline, CDR1 is DFQATT and CDR2 is SNEGSKA (reference sequence). The CDR3 is 11 amino acids. V was cut by 5 bases and J by 12 bases, with 14 bases left in between. CDR3 in DNA: TGCAGTGCTCGAGGCCGGCAAACTCAGTACTTC. Protein: CSARGRQTQYF.